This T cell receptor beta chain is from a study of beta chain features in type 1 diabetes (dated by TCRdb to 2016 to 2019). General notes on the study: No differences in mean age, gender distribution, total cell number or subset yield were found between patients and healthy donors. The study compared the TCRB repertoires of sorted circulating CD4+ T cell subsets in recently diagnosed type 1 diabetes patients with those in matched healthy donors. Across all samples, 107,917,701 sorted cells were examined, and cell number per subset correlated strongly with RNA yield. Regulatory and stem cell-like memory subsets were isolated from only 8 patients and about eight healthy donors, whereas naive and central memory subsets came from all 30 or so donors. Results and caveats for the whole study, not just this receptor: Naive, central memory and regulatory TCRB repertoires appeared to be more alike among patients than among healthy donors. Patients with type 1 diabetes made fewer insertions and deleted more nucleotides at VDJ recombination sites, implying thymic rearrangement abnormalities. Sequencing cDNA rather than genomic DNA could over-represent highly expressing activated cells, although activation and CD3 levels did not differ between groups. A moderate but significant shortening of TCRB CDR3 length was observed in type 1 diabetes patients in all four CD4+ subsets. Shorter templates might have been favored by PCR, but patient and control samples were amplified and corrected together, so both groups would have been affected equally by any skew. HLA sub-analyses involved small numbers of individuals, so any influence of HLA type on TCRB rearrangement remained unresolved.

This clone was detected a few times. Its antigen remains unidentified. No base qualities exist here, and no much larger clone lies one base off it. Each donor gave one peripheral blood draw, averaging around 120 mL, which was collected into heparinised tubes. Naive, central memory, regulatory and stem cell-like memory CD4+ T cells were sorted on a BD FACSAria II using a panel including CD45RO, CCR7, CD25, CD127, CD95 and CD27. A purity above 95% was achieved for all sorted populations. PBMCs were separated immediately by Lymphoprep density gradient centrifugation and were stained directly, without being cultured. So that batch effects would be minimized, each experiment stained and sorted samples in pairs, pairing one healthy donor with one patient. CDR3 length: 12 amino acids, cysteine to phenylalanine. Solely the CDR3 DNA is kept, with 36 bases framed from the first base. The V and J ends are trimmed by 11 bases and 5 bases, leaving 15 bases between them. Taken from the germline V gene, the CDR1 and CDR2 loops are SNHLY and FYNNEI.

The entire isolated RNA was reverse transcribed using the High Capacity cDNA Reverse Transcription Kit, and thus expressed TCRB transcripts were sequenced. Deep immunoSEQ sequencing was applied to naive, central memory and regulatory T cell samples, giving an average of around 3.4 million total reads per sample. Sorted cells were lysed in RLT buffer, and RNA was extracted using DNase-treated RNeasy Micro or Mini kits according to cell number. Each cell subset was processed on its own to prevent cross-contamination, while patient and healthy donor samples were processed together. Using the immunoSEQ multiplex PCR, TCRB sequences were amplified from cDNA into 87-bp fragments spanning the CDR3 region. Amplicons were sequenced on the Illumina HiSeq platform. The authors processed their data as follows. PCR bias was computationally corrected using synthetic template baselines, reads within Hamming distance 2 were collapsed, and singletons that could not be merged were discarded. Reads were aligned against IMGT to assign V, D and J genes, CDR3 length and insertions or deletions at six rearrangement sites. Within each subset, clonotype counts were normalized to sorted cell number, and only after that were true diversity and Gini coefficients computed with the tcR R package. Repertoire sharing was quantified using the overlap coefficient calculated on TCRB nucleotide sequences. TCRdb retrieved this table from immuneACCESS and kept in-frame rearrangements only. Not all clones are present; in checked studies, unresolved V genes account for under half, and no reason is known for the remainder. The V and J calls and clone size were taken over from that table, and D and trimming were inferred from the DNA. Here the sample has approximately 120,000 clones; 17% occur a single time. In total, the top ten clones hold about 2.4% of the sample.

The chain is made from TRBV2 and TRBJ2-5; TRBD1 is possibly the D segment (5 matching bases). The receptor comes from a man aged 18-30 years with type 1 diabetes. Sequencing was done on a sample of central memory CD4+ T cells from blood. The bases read TGTGCCTTACAGGACCGTGGGGAGACCCAGTACTTC. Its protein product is CALQDRGETQYF.